This is a list of T cell receptor beta chains from one sample in a study of Tregs in tolerant kidney transplant recipients. Sequencing used immunoSEQ multiplex PCR; TCRdb keeps in-frame clones, though not all of them. The sample records 120,000 or so clones, roughly 92% being singletons. Source material: CD4+ T cells from blood. Receptor source: a human donor in good health. The CDR3 runs from the conserved cysteine through the conserved F or W. D genes are given only for firm matches. Clone size is given for some rows only: seen once, a few or many times, or a class if the clone is expanded.

d_gene	abundance	j_gene	v_gene	CDR3aa	CDR3nt
NA	NA	TRBJ2-5	TRBV30	CAWSPQETQYF	TGTGCCTGGAGTCCGCAAGAGACCCAGTACTTC
TRBD1	NA	TRBJ2-2	TRBV7-8	CASSIQGASTGELFF	TGTGCCAGCAGTATACAGGGGGCGAGCACCGGGGAGCTGTTTTTT
NA	NA	TRBJ1-3	TRBV30	CAWSVASGPGNTIYF	TGTGCCTGGAGTGTGGCCTCTGGGCCTGGAAACACCATATATTTT
NA	NA	TRBJ2-7	TRBV27	CASSLSGSGSYEQYF	TGTGCCAGCAGTTTATCCGGGTCGGGGTCCTACGAGCAGTACTTC
NA	NA	TRBJ2-5	TRBV19	CASSIGRGTQYF	TGTGCCAGTAGTATAGGCAGGGGGACCCAGTACTTC
NA	NA	TRBJ2-1	TRBV5-1	CASSFYNEQFF	TGCGCCAGCAGCTTTTACAATGAGCAGTTCTTC
NA	NA	TRBJ2-7	TRBV5-5	CASIAGPHYEQYF	TGTGCCAGCATTGCAGGGCCGCACTACGAGCAGTACTTC
NA	NA	TRBJ1-3	TRBV4-1	CASSQPSVESGNTIYF	TGCGCCAGCAGCCAACCCTCGGTGGAATCTGGAAACACCATATATTTT
NA	NA	TRBJ2-7	TRBV7-9	CASSLGGRRTQQYF	TGTGCCAGCAGCTTAGGTGGCCGACGAACTCAGCAGTACTTC
NA	NA	TRBJ2-3	TRBV2	CASRKEGLSTDTQYF	TGTGCCAGCAGAAAAGAAGGACTTAGCACAGATACGCAGTATTTT
NA	NA	TRBJ1-2	TRBV6-5	CASRTGNYGYTF	TGTGCCAGCAGGACGGGTAACTATGGCTACACCTTC
NA	NA	TRBJ1-2	TRBV7-2	CASSPDSYGYTF	TGTGCCAGCAGCCCGGACAGCTATGGCTACACCTTC
NA	NA	TRBJ2-6	TRBV7-2	CASSSFPGANVLTF	TGTGCCAGCAGCTCCTTCCCCGGGGCCAACGTCCTGACTTTC
NA	NA	TRBJ1-5	TRBV30	CAWSVGPRGNQPQHF	TGTGCCTGGAGTGTAGGCCCAAGGGGGAATCAGCCCCAGCATTTT
TRBD2	NA	TRBJ2-7	TRBV6-5	CASRRAGGRAYEQYF	TGTGCCAGCAGGAGGGCGGGCGGGAGGGCCTACGAGCAGTACTTC
TRBD1	NA	TRBJ2-7	TRBV12-5	CASGFRLPGQPSYEQYF	TGTGCTAGTGGTTTTCGCTTACCGGGACAGCCCTCCTACGAGCAGTACTTC
NA	NA	TRBJ2-3	TRBV19	CASSISDTQYF	TGTGCCAGTAGTATCTCAGATACGCAGTATTTT
NA	NA	TRBJ2-7	TRBV19	CASSAISRAGTYEQYF	TGTGCCAGTAGTGCCATTAGTAGGGCGGGTACCTACGAGCAGTACTTC
NA	few	TRBJ2-5	TRBV7-8	CASSRGGPYQETQYF	TGTGCCAGCAGCCGCGGCGGGCCTTACCAAGAGACCCAGTACTTC
TRBD2	NA	TRBJ2-1	TRBV7-3	CASSPGGSSYNEQFF	TGTGCCAGCAGTCCGGGGGGGAGCTCCTACAATGAGCAGTTCTTC
NA	NA	TRBJ1-1	TRBV9	CASSVDPDPGNTEAFF	TGTGCCAGCAGCGTAGACCCGGACCCTGGGAACACTGAAGCTTTCTTT
TRBD2	NA	TRBJ2-5	TRBV29-1	CSVDGWREGQETQYF	TGCAGCGTTGACGGGTGGAGGGAGGGCCAAGAGACCCAGTACTTC
TRBD1	NA	TRBJ2-1	TRBV5-1	CASSLDRAALGNEQFF	TGCGCCAGCAGCCTGGACAGGGCGGCTCTTGGGAATGAGCAGTTCTTC
NA	NA	TRBJ2-2	TRBV7-2	CASSARRTAGELFF	TGTGCCAGCAGCGCCAGAAGAACGGCCGGGGAGCTGTTTTTT
NA	NA	TRBJ2-5	TRBV5-1	CASSFGETQYF	TGCGCCAGCAGCTTTGGGGAGACCCAGTACTTC
TRBD1	once	TRBJ1-1	TRBV25-1	CASRPPGQSPEAFF	TGTGCCAGCAGGCCCCCGGGACAGAGCCCTGAAGCTTTCTTT
TRBD1	NA	TRBJ1-1	TRBV19	CASSTDRANTEAFF	TGTGCCAGTAGTACGGACAGGGCGAACACTGAAGCTTTCTTT
NA	NA	TRBJ2-2	TRBV5-4	CASSLGFGGRSPGELFF	TGTGCCAGCAGCTTGGGATTTGGTGGTCGATCCCCCGGGGAGCTGTTTTTT
NA	NA	TRBJ1-2	TRBV29-1	CSVEYYGYTF	TGCAGCGTTGAATACTATGGCTACACCTTC
NA	NA	TRBJ2-3	TRBV5-1	CASSLGQFLTDTQYF	TGCGCCAGCAGCTTAGGTCAGTTTCTCACAGATACGCAGTATTTT
TRBD2	NA	TRBJ2-2	TRBV5-1	CASSLGLRLAGRNTGELFF	TGCGCCAGCAGCTTGGGTCTTCGACTAGCGGGAAGGAACACCGGGGAGCTGTTTTTT
NA	NA	TRBJ2-7	TRBV7-9	CASSAPQVYEQYF	TGTGCCAGCAGCGCGCCACAGGTATACGAGCAGTACTTC
NA	NA	TRBJ1-2	TRBV29-1	CSAGREGSYGYTF	TGCAGCGCGGGACGAGAAGGCAGCTATGGCTACACCTTC
TRBD1	NA	TRBJ1-1	TRBV9	CASSKGQGARTEAFF	TGTGCCAGCAGCAAAGGACAGGGGGCTCGCACTGAAGCTTTCTTT
NA	NA	TRBJ1-2	TRBV4-2	CASSQSGGAGAGSYRYTF	TGTGCCAGCAGCCAAAGTGGAGGCGCGGGGGCCGGCAGTTATCGCTACACCTTC
TRBD1	NA	TRBJ2-1	TRBV6-5	CASSYLPGQGVNEQFF	TGTGCCAGCAGTTACTTGCCGGGACAGGGAGTCAATGAGCAGTTCTTC
NA	NA	TRBJ2-1	TRBV7-3	CASSPGSYNEQFF	TGTGCCAGCAGCCCCGGTTCCTACAATGAGCAGTTCTTC
TRBD1	NA	TRBJ1-1	TRBV10-1	CASSERTGDTVQAFF	TGCGCCAGCAGTGAGCGGACAGGGGACACAGTTCAAGCTTTCTTT
TRBD1	NA	TRBJ1-2	TRBV7-9	CASSPAGGALHGYTF	TGTGCCAGCAGCCCCGCAGGGGGCGCATTACATGGCTACACCTTC
NA	NA	TRBJ1-1	TRBV6-1	CASSQAFEAFF	TGTGCCAGCAGTCAGGCCTTTGAAGCTTTCTTT
NA	NA	TRBJ1-2	TRBV6-5	CASSYDGGYGYTF	TGTGCCAGCAGTTACGACGGAGGCTATGGCTACACCTTC
NA	NA	TRBJ1-5	TRBV30	CAWNGGTAVGQPQHF	TGTGCCTGGAACGGAGGAACGGCCGTCGGGCAGCCCCAGCATTTT
NA	NA	TRBJ2-1	TRBV6-5	CASSYRAGNNEQFF	TGTGCCAGCAGTTACCGGGCGGGAAACAATGAGCAGTTCTTC
NA	NA	TRBJ2-2	TRBV27	CASTTSRRAGTGELFF	TGTGCCAGCACCACGTCACGGAGGGCGGGCACCGGGGAGCTGTTTTTT
NA	NA	TRBJ2-1	TRBV4-1	CASSQGGIEQFF	TGCGCCAGCAGCCAAGGCGGGATTGAGCAGTTCTTC
NA	once	TRBJ1-6	TRBV6-1	CASSAGHPYNSPLHF	TGTGCCAGCAGTGCGGGACATCCGTATAATTCACCCCTCCACTTT
NA	NA	TRBJ1-1	TRBV15	CATSRERTVNTEAFF	TGTGCCACCAGCAGAGAGAGGACAGTAAACACTGAAGCTTTCTTT
TRBD1	NA	TRBJ2-1	TRBV5-4	CASSFGTGPPYNEQFF	TGTGCCAGCAGCTTCGGGACAGGACCACCCTACAATGAGCAGTTCTTC